This is a list of T cell receptor beta chains from one sample in a study of CD8+CD57+ T cells in acquired aplastic anemia. Each CDR3 protein gets one entry after TCRdb re-called the reads with MiXCR. The profile shows some 150,000 distinct CDR3 sequences, less than 45% of them singletons. Input material: sorted CD4+, CD8+, or CD8+CD57+ T cells (not recorded which) from PBMCs. These receptors all stem from a human donor in good health, serving as a control. Both conserved end residues are part of each CDR3.

V gene: TRBV29-1; J gene: TRBJ2-5; CDR3 protein: CSGGGQLETQYF
V gene: TRBV19; J gene: TRBJ2-1; CDR3 protein: CASSMRGYEQFF
V gene: TRBV29-1; J gene: TRBJ1-2; CDR3 protein: CSVGQREDGYTF
V gene: TRBV19; J gene: TRBJ1-1; CDR3 protein: CASGGHMNTEAFF
V gene: TRBV6-1; J gene: TRBJ1-3; CDR3 protein: CASSRYSGSSGNTIYF
V gene: TRBV7-2; J gene: TRBJ2-3; CDR3 protein: CASSYSTDTQYF
V gene: TRBV19; J gene: TRBJ2-2; CDR3 protein: CASSTGTRLTGELFF
V gene: TRBV24-1; J gene: TRBJ2-3; CDR3 protein: CATSQGAASTDTQYF
V gene: TRBV7-8; J gene: TRBJ2-2; CDR3 protein: CASRPPFSANTGELFF
V gene: TRBV29-1; J gene: TRBJ1-1; CDR3 protein: CSVIRAATEAFF
V gene: TRBV30; J gene: TRBJ1-6; CDR3 protein: CAWSLRGLGNSPLHF
V gene: TRBV9; J gene: TRBJ2-2; CDR3 protein: CASSVISGLAGAGELFF
V gene: TRBV20-1; J gene: TRBJ1-3; CDR3 protein: CSARSSRGEGNTIYF
V gene: TRBV20-1; J gene: TRBJ2-3; CDR3 protein: CSAVSSGRMDTQYF
V gene: TRBV24-1; J gene: TRBJ2-1; CDR3 protein: CATSDGAGGSYNEQFF
V gene: TRBV10-3; J gene: TRBJ1-6; CDR3 protein: CAISVGPYNSPLHF
V gene: TRBV10-3; J gene: TRBJ1-2; CDR3 protein: CAITRDRGSNYGYTF
V gene: TRBV4-2; J gene: TRBJ2-1; CDR3 protein: CASSQAQMDEQFF
V gene: TRBV24-1; J gene: TRBJ2-7; CDR3 protein: CATSDGLAGGYEQYF
V gene: TRBV5-4; J gene: TRBJ2-5; CDR3 protein: CASSRSRTQETQYF
V gene: TRBV29-1; J gene: TRBJ2-1; CDR3 protein: CSVIAGVTGSYSEQFF
V gene: TRBV9; J gene: TRBJ2-5; CDR3 protein: CASSVAPGRETQYF